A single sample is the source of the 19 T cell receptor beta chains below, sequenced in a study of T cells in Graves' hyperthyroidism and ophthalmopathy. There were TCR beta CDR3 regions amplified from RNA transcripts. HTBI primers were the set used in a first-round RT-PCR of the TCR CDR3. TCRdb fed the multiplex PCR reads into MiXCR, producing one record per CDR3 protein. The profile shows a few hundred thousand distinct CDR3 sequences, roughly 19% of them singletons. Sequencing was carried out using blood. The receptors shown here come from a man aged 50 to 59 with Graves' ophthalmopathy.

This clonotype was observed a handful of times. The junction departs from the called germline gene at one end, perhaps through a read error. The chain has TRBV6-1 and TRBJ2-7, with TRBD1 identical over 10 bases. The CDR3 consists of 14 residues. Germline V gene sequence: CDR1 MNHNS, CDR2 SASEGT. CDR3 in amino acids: CAISPGQGRDEQYF. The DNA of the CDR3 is TGTGCCATCAGTCCGGGACAGGGGCGAGACGAGCAGTACTTC.

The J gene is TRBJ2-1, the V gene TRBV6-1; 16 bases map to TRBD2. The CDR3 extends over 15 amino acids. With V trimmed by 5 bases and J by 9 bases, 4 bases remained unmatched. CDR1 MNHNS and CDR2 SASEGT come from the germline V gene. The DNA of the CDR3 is TGTGCCAGCAGTCGGGGACTAGCGGGAGGGTCTGAGCAGTTCTTC. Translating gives CASSRGLAGGSEQFF.

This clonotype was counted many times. CDR3 nucleotides: TGTGCCAGCAGTCCCCCGGGGGGGGCTTATCCTGAAGCTTTCTTT. Protein product: CASSPPGGAYPEAFF. J is TRBJ1-1 and V is TRBV28, with a possible D match to TRBD1 (6 bases). V was cut by 5 bases and J by 6 bases, with 19 bases left in between. Germline CDR1 MDHEN, CDR2 SYDVKM. The CDR3 is made up of 15 amino acids.

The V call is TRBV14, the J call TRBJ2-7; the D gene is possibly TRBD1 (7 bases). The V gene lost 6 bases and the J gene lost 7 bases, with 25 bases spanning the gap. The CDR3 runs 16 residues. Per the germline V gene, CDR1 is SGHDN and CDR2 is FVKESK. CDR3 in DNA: TGTGCCAGCAGGAACTTCCTCGACAGGGAGGTATGGGAGCAGTACTTC. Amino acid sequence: CASRNFLDREVWEQYF.

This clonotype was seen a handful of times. CDR3 bases: TGTGCCAGCAGTTCCCGGACCAATGAAAAACTGTTTTTT. It specifies CASSSRTNEKLFF. V gene TRBV28 combines with J gene TRBJ1-4; D ambiguous. The germline V gene encodes CDR1 MDHEN and CDR2 SYDVKM. The length of the CDR3 is 13 residues. Trimming stripped 4 bases from V and 5 bases from J, with 8 bases between.

CDR3 nucleotides: TGTGCCAGCACAAGAACAGGGGGGACTGAAGCTTTCTTT. Protein: CASTRTGGTEAFF. This chain links TRBV5-4 with TRBJ1-1; TRBD1 matches at 8 bases. Germline values: CDR1 SGHNT, CDR2 YYREEE (reference sequence). The junction had 6 bases not matched to a gene; V was cut back by 6 bases and J by 5 bases. The CDR3 sequence is 13 residues long.

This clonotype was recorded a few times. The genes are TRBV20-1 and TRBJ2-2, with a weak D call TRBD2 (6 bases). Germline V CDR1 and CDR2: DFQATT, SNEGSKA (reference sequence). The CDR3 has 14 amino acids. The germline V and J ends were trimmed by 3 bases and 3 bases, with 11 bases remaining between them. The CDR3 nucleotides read TGCAGTGCTAGGGGACTGGGGTACACCGGGGAGCTGTTTTTT. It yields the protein CSARGLGYTGELFF.

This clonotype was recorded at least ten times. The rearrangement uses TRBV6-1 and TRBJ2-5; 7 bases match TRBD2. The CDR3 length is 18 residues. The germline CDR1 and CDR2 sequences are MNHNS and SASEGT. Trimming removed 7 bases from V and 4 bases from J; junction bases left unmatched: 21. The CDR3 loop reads CASTRYGGGSAQSETQYF. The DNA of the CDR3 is TGTGCCAGCACCAGATACGGAGGCGGGAGCGCGCAGTCAGAGACCCAGTACTTC.

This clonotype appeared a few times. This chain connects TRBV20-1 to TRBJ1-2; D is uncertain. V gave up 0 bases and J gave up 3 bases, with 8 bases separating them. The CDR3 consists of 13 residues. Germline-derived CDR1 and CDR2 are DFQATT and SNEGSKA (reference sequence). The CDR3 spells CSARDLADYGYTF. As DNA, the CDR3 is TGCAGTGCTAGAGATTTGGCGGACTATGGCTACACCTTC.

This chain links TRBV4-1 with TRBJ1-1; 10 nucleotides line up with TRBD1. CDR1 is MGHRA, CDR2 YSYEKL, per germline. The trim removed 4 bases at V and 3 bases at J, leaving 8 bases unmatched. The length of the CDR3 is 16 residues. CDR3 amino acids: CASSRQTGGEDTEAFF. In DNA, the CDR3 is TGCGCCAGCAGCCGGCAGACAGGGGGCGAGGACACTGAAGCTTTCTTT.

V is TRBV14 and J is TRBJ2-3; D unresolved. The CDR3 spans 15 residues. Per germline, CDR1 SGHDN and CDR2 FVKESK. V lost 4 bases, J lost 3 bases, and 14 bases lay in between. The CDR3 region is CASSPKVKSTDTQYF. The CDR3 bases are TGTGCCAGCAGCCCGAAAGTGAAGAGTACAGATACGCAGTATTTT.

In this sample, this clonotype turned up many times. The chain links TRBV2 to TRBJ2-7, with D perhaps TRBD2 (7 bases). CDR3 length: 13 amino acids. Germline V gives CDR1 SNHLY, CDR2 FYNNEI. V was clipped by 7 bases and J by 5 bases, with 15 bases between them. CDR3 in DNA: TGTGCCAGCACTCCCAACGGGGGGCACGAGCAGTACTTC. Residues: CASTPNGGHEQYF.

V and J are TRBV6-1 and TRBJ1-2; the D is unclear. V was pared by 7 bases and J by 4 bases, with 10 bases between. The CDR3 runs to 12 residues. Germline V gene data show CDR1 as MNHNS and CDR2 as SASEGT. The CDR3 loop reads CASKEGSYGYTF. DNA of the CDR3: TGTGCCAGCAAGGAAGGGTCCTATGGCTACACCTTC.

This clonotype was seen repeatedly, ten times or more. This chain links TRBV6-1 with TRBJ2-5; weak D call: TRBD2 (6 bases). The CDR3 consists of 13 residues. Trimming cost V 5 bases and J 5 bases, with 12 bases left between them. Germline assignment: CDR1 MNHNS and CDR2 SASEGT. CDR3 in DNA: TGTGCCAGCAGTTATGGGGCGGGGGAGACCCAGTACTTC. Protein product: CASSYGAGETQYF.

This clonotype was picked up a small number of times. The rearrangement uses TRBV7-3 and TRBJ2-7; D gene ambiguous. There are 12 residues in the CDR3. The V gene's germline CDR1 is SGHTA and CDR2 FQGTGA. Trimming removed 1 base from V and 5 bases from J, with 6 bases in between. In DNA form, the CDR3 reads TGTGCCAGCAGCTTAAAGATCCACGAGCAGTACTTC. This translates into CASSLKIHEQYF.

In nucleotides, the CDR3 is TGTGCCAGCGACCGACAGGGGCCCTCCTACGAGCAGTACTTC. It codes for CASDRQGPSYEQYF. The V and J genes are TRBV28 and TRBJ2-7; TRBD1 matches at 8 bases. Germline V CDR1 and CDR2: MDHEN, SYDVKM. The CDR3 has 14 amino acids. The V and J ends lost 8 bases and 0 bases, in that order; junction bases with no gene match: 6. Based on the CDR3 plus reference TRBV28 and TRBJ2-7, the full variable domain is DVKVTQSSRYLVKRTGEKVFLECVQDMDHENMFWYRQDPGLGLRLIYFSYDVKMKEKGDIPEGYSVSREKKERFSLILESASTNQTSMYLCASDRQGPSYEQYFGPGTRLTVT.

The CDR3 DNA is TGTGCCATCAGTGAGCCCCGGACAGGCTACGAGCAGTACTTC. Translating it yields CAISEPRTGYEQYF. The genes are TRBV10-3 and TRBJ2-7; 7 bases match TRBD1. CDR1 and CDR2 from the germline V gene are ENHRY and SYGVKD. The CDR3 runs to 14 residues. Trimming removed 2 bases from V and 3 bases from J; junction bases left unmatched: 4.

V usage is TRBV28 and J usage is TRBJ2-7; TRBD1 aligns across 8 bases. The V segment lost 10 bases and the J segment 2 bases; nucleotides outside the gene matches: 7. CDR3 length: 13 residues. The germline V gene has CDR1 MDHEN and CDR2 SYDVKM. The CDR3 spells CATSGTGPYEQYF. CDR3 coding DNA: TGTGCCACTTCGGGGACAGGCCCCTACGAGCAGTACTTC.

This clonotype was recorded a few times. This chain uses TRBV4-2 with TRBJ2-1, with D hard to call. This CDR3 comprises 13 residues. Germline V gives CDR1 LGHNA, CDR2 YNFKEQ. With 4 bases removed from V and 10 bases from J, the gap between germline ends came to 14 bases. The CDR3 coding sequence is TGTGCCAGCAGCCGAGATATGCTAGGCGAGCAGTTCTTC. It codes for CASSRDMLGEQFF.